The entry below gives a single T cell receptor (beta chain) sequence along with its context. Tens of millions of PBMCs went into genomic DNA for unsorted samples. CDR3 length: 13 residues. Per germline, CDR1 SQVTM and CDR2 ANQGSEA. Trimming took 2 bases from V and 11 from J; bases not matched to a gene: 10. These data are taken from a study of shared clonotypes between healthy human individuals. The assay was run at deep level. Genomic DNA (from each subset) was split evenly across several immunoSEQ plates. Unsorted PBMC DNA was sequenced on ten immunoSEQ deep assay plates. Produced via immunoSEQ multiplex PCR; TCRdb's table is partial and in-frame only. The repertoire holds about 560,000 clones, with roughly four fifths as singletons.

The clonotype was recovered from a middle-aged woman in good health. Some clones in this sample may be carry-over from other donors' samples. Sequenced sample: PBMCs. The J gene is TRBJ1-1, the V gene TRBV29-1, with 8 bases lining up with TRBD1. The chain's CDR3 is CSVESPRGRAAFF. Here the CDR3 DNA reads TGCAGCGTTGAAAGCCCCAGGGGGCGCGCCGCTTTCTTT.